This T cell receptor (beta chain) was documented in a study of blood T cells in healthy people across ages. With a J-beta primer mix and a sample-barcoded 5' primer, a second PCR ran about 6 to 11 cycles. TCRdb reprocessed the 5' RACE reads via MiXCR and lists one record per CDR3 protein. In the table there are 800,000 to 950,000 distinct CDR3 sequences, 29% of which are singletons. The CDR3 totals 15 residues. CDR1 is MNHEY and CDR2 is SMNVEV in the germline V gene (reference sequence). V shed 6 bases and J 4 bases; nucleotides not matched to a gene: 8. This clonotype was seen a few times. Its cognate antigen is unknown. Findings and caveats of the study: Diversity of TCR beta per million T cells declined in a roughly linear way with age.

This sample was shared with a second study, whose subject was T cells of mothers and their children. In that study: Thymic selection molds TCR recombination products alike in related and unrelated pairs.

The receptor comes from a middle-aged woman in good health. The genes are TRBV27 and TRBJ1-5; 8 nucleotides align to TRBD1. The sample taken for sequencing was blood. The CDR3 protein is CASRPGQVGNQPQHF. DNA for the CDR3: TGTGCCAGCAGACCGGGACAGGTGGGGAATCAGCCCCAGCATTTT.